The rows below give T cell receptor beta chains drawn from one sample of a study of patients and donors after allogeneic stem cell transplantation. TCRdb analysed the RT-PCR reads with MiXCR anew, one entry per CDR3 protein. The profile covers tens of thousands of distinct CDR3 sequences, with 5% appearing a single time and about 2.5% taken by the ten largest. The sequencing sample was made of blood, either unsorted or a sorted T cell fraction (not recorded which). These TCRs come from a human donor who was either an allogeneic HSCT recipient or a stem cell or donor lymphocyte infusion donor (not recorded which). It is not recorded whose cells these are; they may come from a transplant donor. The CDR3 runs from the conserved cysteine through the conserved F or W. The order of the fields is V gene, J gene, CDR3 protein.

TRBV20-1,TRBJ1-3,CSARDHRSVSGNTIYF
TRBV20-1,TRBJ1-6,CSARDRATDESPLHF
TRBV9,TRBJ2-3,CASSVGTVSTDTQYF
TRBV19,TRBJ1-1,CASSTHGAGGTEAFF
TRBV2,TRBJ2-2,CASTGGITGELFF
TRBV6-1,TRBJ1-2,CASSEALGAGGYTF
TRBV9,TRBJ2-7,CASSVDPLPYEQYF
TRBV20-1,TRBJ2-7,CSARDPFSYEQYF
TRBV7-2,TRBJ2-1,CASSFGLAEYNEQFF
TRBV5-1,TRBJ1-1,CASSLSGGNTEAFF
TRBV20-1,TRBJ2-7,CSATPSGRNYEQYF
TRBV20-1,TRBJ1-5,CSAPRQGGQPQHF
TRBV4-2,TRBJ2-5,CASSQDQLAGWKTQYF
TRBV28,TRBJ2-7,CASSSPEKGGRIEQYF
TRBV10-3,TRBJ1-1,CAIRQGPNTEAFF
TRBV29-1,TRBJ2-1,CGSSESSYNEQFF
TRBV5-1,TRBJ2-7,CASNKGDLFGSEQYF
TRBV29-1,TRBJ1-1,CSVDRGYTEAFF
TRBV20-1,TRBJ2-5,CSARVRLQETQYF
TRBV6-1,TRBJ2-7,CASSKDRGSIEQYF
TRBV10-2,TRBJ1-1,CASSEWLRGIGAFF
TRBV6-1,TRBJ2-7,CASRNPGTSGKYEQYF